These T cell receptor beta chains were read from a single sample in a study of shared clonotypes between healthy human individuals. TCRdb's table, derived via immunoSEQ multiplex PCR, lists solely in-frame clones and lacks some. The table has roughly 2,000,000 clones, roughly 95% seen once. Sequencing was carried out using naive CD8+ T cells sorted from blood. These receptors came from a man between 18 and 35 years old in good health. Both conserved end residues are part of each CDR3. A D gene is named only where the DNA matches it firmly.

j_call: TRBJ2-2
d_call: -
v_call: TRBV4-1
cdr3_nt: TGCGCCAGCACCGTGGGACCAGCGAACACCGGGGAGCTGTTTTTT
cdr3_aa: CASTVGPANTGELFF

j_call: TRBJ2-7
d_call: TRBD1
v_call: TRBV7-9
cdr3_nt: TGTGCCAGCAGTAAGACAGGGTACGAGCAGTACTTC
cdr3_aa: CASSKTGYEQYF

j_call: TRBJ1-2
d_call: TRBD1
v_call: TRBV25-1
cdr3_nt: TGTGCCAGCAGTGAACCCCCCGACAGGGGGCATTACTATGGCTACACCTTC
cdr3_aa: CASSEPPDRGHYYGYTF

j_call: TRBJ2-2
d_call: -
v_call: TRBV27
cdr3_nt: TGTGCCAGCAGTTTATCCCATCCCTTGGGGCCCGGGGAGCTGTTTTTT
cdr3_aa: CASSLSHPLGPGELFF

j_call: TRBJ2-1
d_call: -
v_call: TRBV18
cdr3_nt: TGTGCCAGCTCACCAACAGGGTACAATGAGCAGTTCTTC
cdr3_aa: CASSPTGYNEQFF

j_call: TRBJ2-1
d_call: TRBD2
v_call: TRBV9
cdr3_nt: TGTGCCAGCAGCGTAGTATCCGGGGGGGAGCAGTTCTTC
cdr3_aa: CASSVVSGGEQFF

j_call: TRBJ1-5
d_call: TRBD1
v_call: TRBV5-6
cdr3_nt: TGTGCCAGCAGCCCCGGGACAGGGTCCGGTCAGCCCCAGCATTTT
cdr3_aa: CASSPGTGSGQPQHF

j_call: TRBJ2-2
d_call: -
v_call: TRBV6-5
cdr3_nt: TGTGCCACCGGGTGGAGCGGGCGGCGGGAGCTGTTTTTT
cdr3_aa: CATGWSGRRELFF

j_call: TRBJ2-7
d_call: TRBD2
v_call: TRBV2
cdr3_nt: TGTGCCAGCAGTGAAGGCGGGAGTGCTTCCTACGAGCAGTACTTC
cdr3_aa: CASSEGGSASYEQYF

j_call: TRBJ2-7
d_call: TRBD1
v_call: TRBV7-9
cdr3_nt: TGTGCCAGCACCGGGACCGGGACAGGACACTACGAGCAGTACTTC
cdr3_aa: CASTGTGTGHYEQYF